The 29 T cell receptor beta chains below all came from one sample that was sequenced in a study of CD8+ T cells in alopecia areata. Treatment indicated: oral pan-JAK inhibitor, 5-10 mg twice daily. Isolated RNA was reverse transcribed into cDNA used as the sequencing template. TCRdb's copy holds only in-frame clones and misses some; the assay was immunoSEQ multiplex PCR. Found here are over 100,000 clones, around 56% of them singletons; the top ten hold roughly 0.5%. Sequences were derived from CD4+ T cells sorted from blood, sampled at week 4, from a patient treated with tofacitinib. The receptor source for this set is a human donor with alopecia areata.

This chain links TRBV29-1 with TRBJ1-1; 7 bases match TRBD1. V was pared by 2 bases and J by 5 bases, with 8 bases of the junction left unmatched. This CDR3 region has 14 residues. The V gene's germline CDR1 is SQVTM and CDR2 ANQGSEA. CDR3 DNA sequence: TGCAGCGTTGAATTGGACAGGAAAAAAACTGAAGCTTTCTTT. The encoded protein is CSVELDRKKTEAFF.

The chain has TRBV30 and TRBJ2-2; 7 nucleotides line up with TRBD1. In germline, CDR1 is GTSNPN, CDR2 SVGIG (reference sequence). V shed 5 bases, J shed 7 bases, and the junction held 13 bases outside the gene matches. The CDR3 runs to 15 residues. The CDR3 here is CAWVRDSTGIGELFF. In nucleotides, the CDR3 is TGTGCCTGGGTCCGGGACAGCACCGGCATCGGGGAGCTGTTTTTT.

The CDR3 loop reads CSVDPTEVYRTDTQYF. Written as DNA, the CDR3 is TGCAGCGTTGACCCAACGGAAGTTTATCGCACAGATACGCAGTATTTT. This sequence joins TRBV29-1 and TRBJ2-3; D is ambiguous. The V gene's germline CDR1 is SQVTM and CDR2 ANQGSEA. Between the trimmed V and J ends, which lost 3 bases and 1 base, there was a span of 17 bases. The CDR3 contains 16 residues.

The rearrangement uses TRBV30 and TRBJ2-5; tentative D call: TRBD2 (6 bases). Germline CDR1 reads GTSNPN; CDR2 reads SVGIG (reference sequence). Deletions cut 2 bases from V and 5 bases from J, with 15 bases between. CDR3 length: 14 residues. CDR3 nucleotides: TGTGCCTGGAGTCTTCTCCGGGAGTGGGAGACCCAGTACTTC. Translating it yields CAWSLLREWETQYF.

The chain couples TRBV6-5 to TRBJ2-2; D gene unclear. Trimming left V 8 bases short and J 4 bases short, with 11 bases between. CDR1 is MNHEY and CDR2 is SVGAGI in the germline V gene. The CDR3 has 13 amino acids. Written as DNA, the CDR3 is TGTGCCAGCCGCCTAGGGTTCACCGGGGAGCTGTTTTTT. Encoded protein: CASRLGFTGELFF.

This clone was seen a few times. This rearrangement joins TRBV5-1 to TRBJ2-1, with 9 bases aligning to TRBD1. The CDR3 consists of 15 residues. CDR1 is SGHRS, CDR2 YFSETQ, per germline. The J segment lost 8 bases and the V segment lost 1 base, leaving 7 bases of the junction unmatched. The CDR3 DNA sequence: TGCGCCAGCAGCTTGACGGGACAGGGTTTTGATGAGCAGTTCTTC. Amino acids: CASSLTGQGFDEQFF.

The chain couples TRBV30 to TRBJ2-1, with 9 positions matching TRBD1. The CDR3 is made up of 13 amino acids. V lost 6 bases and J lost 1; bases outside the gene matches: 1. Per the germline V gene, CDR1 is GTSNPN and CDR2 is SVGIG (reference sequence). CDR3 nucleotide sequence: TGTGCCTGCGACAGGGGGTCCTACAATGAGCAGTTCTTC. This codes for CACDRGSYNEQFF.

This chain links TRBV27 with TRBJ2-7; 11 nucleotides match TRBD2. The CDR3 sequence is 16 residues long. Germline trimming cut 8 bases from V and 0 bases from J; bases unmatched to any gene: 9. Germline CDR1 is MNHEY and CDR2 is SMNVEV (reference sequence). The CDR3 region has the DNA TGTGCCAGCGGAAAAGGGACTAGCGGAAGCTCCTACGAGCAGTACTTC. Encoded protein: CASGKGTSGSSYEQYF.

The V and J genes are TRBV18 and TRBJ1-2; D is ambiguous. Germline CDR1 and CDR2: KGHSH and LQKENI. CDR3 length: 14 amino acids. The V end was cut by 2 bases, the J end by 4 bases, with 11 bases between. The CDR3 is CASSPSTEAYGYTF. CDR3 in DNA: TGTGCCAGCTCACCATCAACAGAGGCCTATGGCTACACCTTC.

V and J are TRBV23-1 and TRBJ2-7; D gene unclear. TRBV23-1 has ORF status, its function being uncertain. Trimming stripped 0 bases from V and 3 bases from J, with 6 bases between. The CDR3 extends over 13 amino acids. The CDR3 protein is CASSQSHNYEQYF. In DNA, the CDR3 is TGCGCCAGCAGTCAATCCCACAACTACGAGCAGTACTTC.

The chain joins TRBV30 to TRBJ1-2, with TRBD1 as a possible D gene (5 bases). Germline V gives CDR1 GTSNPN, CDR2 SVGIG (reference sequence). V was cut by 3 bases and J by 7 bases, with 15 bases left in between. This CDR3 has 13 amino acids. This chain's CDR3 is CAWRPSGGAGYTF. The CDR3 DNA sequence: TGTGCCTGGAGGCCTTCGGGTGGGGCTGGCTACACCTTC.

V gene TRBV25-1 combines with J gene TRBJ2-3, with D possibly being TRBD1 (6 bases). In germline, CDR1 is MGHDK, CDR2 SYGVNS. Trimming took off 9 bases at V and 0 bases at J, with 16 bases between the two ends. This CDR3 region has 15 residues. The CDR3 spells CASRQVGTSTDTQYF. The CDR3 bases are TGTGCCAGTCGACAGGTGGGGACCAGCACAGATACGCAGTATTTT.

The CDR3 protein is CASSLVAGVSTDTQYF. The CDR3, as DNA: TGTGCCAGCAGCTTGGTAGCGGGAGTATCTACAGATACGCAGTATTTT. The chain links TRBV7-3 to TRBJ2-3; 9 bases map to TRBD2. Germline-derived CDR1 and CDR2 are SGHTA and FQGTGA. The V segment lost 3 bases and the J segment 3 bases; nucleotides outside the gene matches: 7. The CDR3 length is 16 residues.

The CDR3 DNA reads as TGTGCCAGTAGTTTCGGTTTTTATAGCAATCAGCCCCAGCATTTT. Translation gives CASSFGFYSNQPQHF. This chain uses TRBV19 with TRBJ1-5; no definite D call. This CDR3 is 15 amino acids long. V dropped 5 bases and J dropped 0 bases, with 11 bases sitting between them. Looked up from germline, CDR1 is LNHDA and CDR2 is SQIVND (reference sequence).

The genes are TRBV9 and TRBJ2-1; D is unresolved. Deletions cut 0 bases from V and 7 bases from J, with 20 bases between. This CDR3 has 17 residues. Germline loops: CDR1 SGDLS, CDR2 YYNGEE. The CDR3 sequence is CASSVVNWFASMNEQFF. CDR3 sequence (DNA): TGTGCCAGCAGCGTAGTGAATTGGTTTGCTAGTATGAATGAGCAGTTCTTC. The full variable domain, rest sourced from reference TRBV9 and TRBJ2-1, is DSGVTQTPKHLITATGQRVTLRCSPRSGDLSVYWYQQSLDQGLQFLIQYYNGEERAKGNILERFSAQQFPDLHSELNLSSLELGDSALYFCASSVVNWFASMNEQFFGPGTRLTVL.

The sample holds a few counts of this clone. This chain connects TRBV5-4 to TRBJ2-1, with TRBD2 matching over 10 bases. CDR3 size: 15 residues. V lost 3 bases and J lost 6; bases outside the gene matches: 6. Germline CDR1 reads SGHNT; CDR2 reads YYREEE (reference sequence). CDR3 DNA sequence: TGTGCCAGCAGCTCTCCAGCGGGGGGGCCCAATGAGCAGTTCTTC. This sequence encodes CASSSPAGGPNEQFF.

This clone was detected a few times. The chain is built from TRBV5-1 and TRBJ2-7; D might be TRBD2 (5 bases). Germline values: CDR1 SGHRS, CDR2 YFSETQ. This CDR3 is 13 amino acids long. Trimming cost V 1 base and J 4 bases, with 9 bases left between them. This chain's CDR3 is CASSLSSGYEQYF. DNA of the CDR3: TGCGCCAGCAGCTTGTCAAGCGGATACGAGCAGTACTTC.

There are a few counts of this clone. The chain joins TRBV25-1 to TRBJ1-5; D uncertain. The germline CDR1 and CDR2 sequences are MGHDK and SYGVNS. V lost 0 bases and J 9 bases, leaving 9 bases between the germline ends. The CDR3 is made up of 13 amino acids. In nucleotides, the CDR3 is TGTGCCAGCAGTGAATACCCTGAGGGGCCCCAGCATTTT. Translated, it gives CASSEYPEGPQHF.

The V gene is TRBV6-5, the J gene TRBJ2-5, with D uncertain. The CDR3 length is 11 residues. CDR1 MNHEY and CDR2 SVGAGI come from the germline V gene. Trimming shortened V by 8 bases and J by 0 bases, and 4 bases separated the two germline ends. CDR3 nucleotides: TGTGCCAGCGGTAACCAAGAGACCCAGTACTTC. Translation: CASGNQETQYF.

V gene TRBV2 combines with J gene TRBJ2-7; D ambiguous. Per the germline V gene, CDR1 is SNHLY and CDR2 is FYNNEI. Between the trimmed V and J ends, which lost 6 bases and 1 base, there was a span of 4 bases. This CDR3 region has 11 residues. CDR3 amino acids: CASSSSYEQYF. The CDR3, as DNA: TGTGCCAGCAGCAGTTCCTACGAGCAGTACTTC.

J is TRBJ1-1 and V is TRBV6-5; D not certain. CDR3 length equals 13 residues. Trimming cost V 7 bases and J 8 bases, with 17 bases left between them. Germline V CDR1 and CDR2: MNHEY, SVGAGI. CDR3 coding DNA: TGTGCCAGCACCCAGGCCGGGCAGGTGGAAGCTTTCTTT. Translating it yields CASTQAGQVEAFF.

The chain joins TRBV9 to TRBJ2-7; D is perhaps TRBD1 or TRBD2 (7 bases each). V lost 4 bases and J 6 bases, leaving 20 bases between the germline ends. The CDR3 loop spans 15 amino acids. The germline CDR1 and CDR2 sequences are SGDLS and YYNGEE. CDR3 bases: TGTGCCAGCAGCCCAGGGGGGGGAAATAGTGGCGAGCAGTACTTC. Residues: CASSPGGGNSGEQYF.

The genes are TRBV6-5 and TRBJ1-4, with D perhaps TRBD1 (5 bases). Trimming took off 6 bases at V and 2 bases at J, with 10 bases between the two ends. The CDR3 has 14 residues. Germline V gene lookup returns CDR1 MNHEY and CDR2 SVGAGI. The DNA for the CDR3 is TGTGCCAGCAGAGCAGGGTCGACTAATGAAAAACTGTTTTTT. Its protein product is CASRAGSTNEKLFF.

The V call is TRBV12-5, the J call TRBJ2-5; no firm D call. Trimming took 4 bases from V and 5 from J, leaving 5 bases between them. CDR3 size: 11 residues. The V gene's germline CDR1 is LGHNT and CDR2 FRNRAP. The CDR3 is CASGSYETQYF. Here the CDR3 DNA reads TGTGCTAGTGGTTCCTATGAGACCCAGTACTTC.

V and J are TRBV30 and TRBJ2-3, with D perhaps matching TRBD1 (6 bases). Trimming left V 2 bases short and J 0 bases short, with 12 bases between. This CDR3 region has 15 residues. Germline V gives CDR1 GTSNPN, CDR2 SVGIG (reference sequence). CDR3 bases: TGTGCCTGGAGTCGGGCAGGGGCAAGCACAGATACGCAGTATTTT. Translated: CAWSRAGASTDTQYF.

The chain couples TRBV7-9 to TRBJ2-2; 8 bases are shared with TRBD1. There are 14 residues in the CDR3. Trimming took 5 bases from V and 3 from J; bases not matched to a gene: 2. Germline CDR1 SEHNR, CDR2 FQNEAQ (reference sequence). The CDR3 DNA follows: TGTGCCAGCAGCGCACAGGGGGACACCGGGGAGCTGTTTTTT. Translating it yields CASSAQGDTGELFF.

The rearrangement links TRBV29-1 to TRBJ1-2, with 8 bases lining up with TRBD1. CDR1 and CDR2 from the germline V gene are SQVTM and ANQGSEA. The CDR3 extends over 13 amino acids. V lost 2 bases to trimming and J lost 7 bases; unmatched junction nucleotides: 6. This CDR3 is CSVELAGGGGYTF. CDR3 bases: TGCAGCGTTGAATTGGCAGGGGGCGGTGGCTACACCTTC.

This clone appeared a few times. The V gene is TRBV4-1, the J gene TRBJ1-2; 7 bases line up with TRBD1. Germline V gene lookup returns CDR1 MGHRA and CDR2 YSYEKL. The CDR3 loop spans 14 amino acids. With V trimmed by 1 base and J by 2 bases, 1 base remained unmatched. The CDR3 reads CASSQVDRNYGYTF. CDR3 nucleotides: TGCGCCAGCAGCCAAGTGGACAGGAACTATGGCTACACCTTC.

The chain links TRBV29-1 to TRBJ1-1; tentative D call: TRBD1 (6 bases). From germline, CDR1 is SQVTM and CDR2 ANQGSEA. The CDR3 has 12 residues. The CDR3 loop reads CGTGSMNTEAFF. DNA for the CDR3: TGCGGAACAGGGAGTATGAACACTGAAGCTTTCTTT.